This TCR beta chain was sequenced during a study of Graves' ophthalmopathy and Graves' hyperthyroidism. Points from the study as a whole: A model of 13 signatures distinguished ophthalmopathy from stable hyperthyroidism at around 91% sensitivity and 81.08% specificity. Ophthalmopathy progression was predicted with around 71% sensitivity and about 72% specificity.

J was trimmed by 4 bases and V by 3 bases; bases with no gene match: 11. Germline V gene lookup returns CDR1 LNHNV and CDR2 YYDKDF (reference sequence). The CDR3 runs 16 residues. Exclusion criteria comprised other autoimmune diseases, uncontrolled infections, pregnancy or lactation in patients. The authors amplified TCR beta CDR3 regions, and they did so from RNA transcripts for repertoire sequencing. First-round RT-PCR relied on HTBI primers, and a second-round multiplex PCR came next. One entry per CDR3 protein results from TCRdb running MiXCR on the multiplex PCR reads. Among around 670,000 distinct CDR3 sequences listed, about 44% were seen once. Concerning this clonotype itself: Its antigen is not known.

Specimen: peripheral blood. The TCR comes from an adult man with Graves' ophthalmopathy. This chain links TRBV15 with TRBJ1-2; TRBD1 agrees at 7 bases. CDR3 residues: CATSSYFDRAVYGYTF. CDR3 sequence (DNA): TGTGCCACCAGCAGTTACTTCGACAGGGCCGTCTATGGCTACACCTTC.